This TCR beta chain is from a study of blood T cell repertoires in COVID-19 (dated by TCRdb to about 2020). Broadly, across the study: Samples covering the acute and convalescent phases of COVID-19 were provided by collaborators in the United States, Italy and Spain. The prospective study material was composed of cDNA or gDNA derived from T cells, B-cell-depleted T cells, or PBMCs. Subjects who had been exposed to COVID-19, were actively infected with it, or had recovered from it provided the deeply sampled blood TCRbeta repertoires that made up the dataset. The repertoires were released in a freely available public database intended as a resource for research on the immune response to SARS-CoV-2. Samples were obtained from the ongoing ImmuneRACE study (first 160 participants) and from 950 to 1,500 subjects provided by 6 global collaborators. The sample metadata nearly always contained a de-identified subject ID, COVID-19 status, age in years and sex. Where HLA class I and class II types were available, the types were taken from metadata supplied by the sample provider, not from assay-based typing. Study-wide conclusions, independent of this receptor: The amount of clinical and demographic metadata varied by source and participant and was provided uncurated.

Another Seattle source contributed samples from volunteer blood donors who had recovered from COVID-19. Each collaborating institution followed its own protocols to collect whole blood in K2EDTA tubes. For TCRbeta analysis, collaborator samples were shipped as frozen whole blood, as isolated PBMCs, or as DNA extracted from either sample type. The immunoSEQ Assay, a bias-controlled multiplex PCR, was used to amplify TCRbeta CDR3 regions from genomic DNA. Regarding the original processing steps: The number of nucleated cells in each sample was estimated by amplification of reference gene primers within the assay. Sequence reads were collapsed and filtered to measure the absolute abundance of every unique TCRbeta CDR3 rearrangement. Productive Simpson clonality was computed per sample as the square root of Simpson's diversity index over productive rearrangements. Entries here come from immuneACCESS through TCRdb and include only in-frame sequences with V and J called. Some clones fail to appear in such tables; in the studies checked, an unresolved V gene covers under half of the shortfall, and the cause of the remainder is unknown. The DNA gave D and trimming, while V, J and clone size come from that table. Recorded for this sample are roughly 350,000 clones; 90% to 95% of them occurred a single time. The ten largest clones take up roughly 3.4% of the sample.

The germline V gene (reference sequence) gives CDR1 as LNHDA and CDR2 as SQIVND. For this chain, trimming is 3 bases at the V end and 8 bases at the J end, and the number of junction bases without a gene match is 12. The CDR3 has 16 amino acids, counting the end cysteine and phenylalanine. Kept here is only the CDR3 DNA, which spans 48 bases and is read in frame from base 1. On this clone itself: It has no known antigen specificity. Base qualities are missing; no much larger clone stands one base away.

The chain is made from TRBV19 and TRBJ1-5, and 8 bases in between align with TRBD1. Sequenced sample: peripheral blood. The origin of this receptor is a woman aged 18-29 years who had recovered from COVID-19. The nucleotide sequence reads TGTGCCAGTAGTATGAGGGCAGGGGGCCGTAGGAAGCCCCAGCATTTT. This is translated as CASSMRAGGRRKPQHF. The full variable domain, with segments outside the CDR3 supplied by the reference TRBV19 and TRBJ1-5 proteins, appears as DGGITQSPKYLFRKEGQNVTLSCEQNLNHDAMYWYRQDPGQGLRLIYYSQIVNDFQKGDIAEGYSVSREKKESFPLTVTSAQKNPTAFYLCASSMRAGGRRKPQHFGDGTRLSIL.